This T cell receptor beta chain stems from a study of blood T cells in healthy people across ages (dated by TCRdb to about 2015). For context, the study as a whole: In model experiments, roughly one uniquely barcoded TCR beta cDNA molecule per two T cells was captured by template switching. To track age-related changes in TCR beta repertoire diversity, the study relied on deep sequencing normalized with unique cDNA molecular identifiers. Four age groups were formed from the donors: young (average about 16 years), middle-aged (around 40), aged (about 62) and long-lived (roughly 88). Donors of different ages were randomly distributed across sequencing lanes to avoid experimental bias. The study analyzed two additional independent replicas of 1 million unique cDNA reads from the same blood draw for two donors, one aged 18 to 30 and one aged 80 or older. Broader findings and caveats from the paper: Observed TCR beta diversity per million T cells fell roughly linearly with age, and a significant reduction was already apparent by age approximately 41. Total diversity estimates from one million sequenced T cells were considered lower bounds and underestimates. A strong correlation was found between observed TCR beta diversity and the percentage of naive T cells measured by flow cytometry. Donor CMV infection status was unknown, potentially confounding age-related changes in expanded clonotypes. Compared with the aged group, the long-lived group had more naive CD4+ T cells, fewer expanded clones and increased TCR diversity, suggesting age selection. Bulk unsorted PBMC profiling prevented conclusive comparison of naive and antigen-experienced compartments.

Libraries were prepared through 5' RACE. The listed sequencing device is Illumina HiSeq 2500. A second about 7 to 12 cycle PCR used a sample-barcoded 5' primer and a J-beta primer mix. Each TCR beta cDNA molecule received a unique molecular identifier from a template-switch 5' adaptor carrying 12 random nucleotides. Each sample yielded at least 3 million CDR3-containing paired-end reads. First-strand cDNA was synthesized from all RNA with the Mint cDNA synthesis kit, primed by a TRBC-specific oligonucleotide. After uracil-DNA glycosylase treatment, a first 18-cycle PCR used universal primers M1SS and BC2_uni_R on all cDNA. On the study's bioinformatics: Each sample was normalized by randomly selecting 1 million high-quality reads, each carrying a distinct molecular identifier. Reads sharing molecular identifiers were discarded rather than binned into consensus sequences. MiTCR, set to a Q25 quality threshold and the strictest error-elimination algorithm, was used for CDR3 identification, clonotype clustering and error correction. A nonparametric unseen species model with Euler transformation was used to estimate lower-bound total TCR beta diversity. The raw public data were reprocessed by TCRdb itself: fastp quality trimming at Q25, MiXCR clonotype calling, in-frame beta chains only. Here each entry gathers all rows of one CDR3 protein and keeps the most common genes and DNA. The V and J calls were determined by TCRdb, not by the authors. This sample comprises roughly 1,500,000 distinct CDR3 sequences, approximately 40% of them detected only once. The top ten constitute under 8% of the sample.

The 39 donors, aged 6 to 90 years, were systemically healthy Caucasian individuals from Russia. About 9.6 milliliters of peripheral blood were collected from each donor into EDTA-treated Vacutainer tubes. Ficoll-Paque density-gradient centrifugation was used to isolate PBMCs, with at least 6.5 million obtained per sample. Trizol reagent was used to extract total RNA from PBMCs, with at least 5.5 micrograms per sample. The percentages of naive CD45RAhigh/CD27high T cells were determined by flow cytometry on a PBMC aliquot from every donor. This clonotype appeared a few times. Its antigen remains undetermined. No much larger clone exists at a distance of one base, and base qualities are not known. The germline V gene (reference sequence) supplies CDR1 LGHDT and CDR2 YNNKEL. The CDR3 starts with the cysteine, ends with the phenylalanine, and has 15 residues. CDR3 DNA only is kept here, 45 bases in frame from base 1. The germline V end is reduced by 8 bases and the J end by 6 bases; junction bases left unmatched: 10.

The chain uses TRBV3-1 and TRBJ2-1; TRBD2 agrees with 10 junctional bases. This sequence was found in a woman younger than 30 in good health. The material sequenced was blood. The sequenced DNA is TGTGCCAGCTCGGAGACATGGACTAGCGGCAATGAGCAGTTCTTC. It encodes CASSETWTSGNEQFF.